The sequence of this T cell receptor beta chain was determined in a study of glioma-infiltrating T cells. This clonotype was found many times. The antigen remains unidentified. Germline CDR1 reads LNHNV; CDR2 reads YYDKDF (reference sequence). The ends were cut back, 1 base at V and 5 bases at J, with 17 bases in the middle. The CDR3 consists of 16 residues. Notes on the study in general: Very few CDR3 sequences were shared between tissue and blood. Non-neoplastic patients had below-expected tissue-blood divergence, while all gliomas exceeded expectation.

Amplification of TCR alpha and beta CDR3 regions from RNA used iRepertoire nested multiplex PCR. Tissue mRNA or PBMC total RNA, roughly 85-450 ng, went into one-step reverse transcription and amplification. One entry per CDR3 protein results from TCRdb running MiXCR on the multiplex PCR reads. The sample carries some 120,000 distinct CDR3 sequences, roughly 25% recorded once. This chain connects TRBV15 to TRBJ2-5; D might be TRBD2 (6 bases). Material for sequencing was glioma tissue, nonneoplastic brain tissue, or PBMCs (not recorded which). This TCR came from a human donor with low-grade glioma or glioblastoma, undergoing nonglioma brain surgery, or in good health (not recorded which). The CDR3 loop reads CATSRVSSAYRETQYF. CDR3 DNA sequence: TGTGCCACCAGCAGAGTATCTAGCGCTTATCGGGAGACCCAGTACTTC.